This entry describes one T cell receptor (beta chain). Its specificity is not known. This CDR3 spans 15 amino acids. CDR1 SEHNR and CDR2 FQNEAQ come from the germline V gene (reference sequence). Trimming took 4 bases from V and 1 from J, leaving 11 bases between them. This sample is part of a study of cytomegalovirus exposure and HLA in healthy donors. Study results and caveats: The classifier reportedly diagnosed cytomegalovirus status with high sensitivity and specificity.

The protocol was immunoSEQ multiplex PCR, while the TCRdb copy is restricted to in-frame clones and leaves out a portion. This table has about 50,000 clones, around nine tenths appearing once. The donors formed part of the approximately 130-subject validation cohort, distinct from the roughly 730-subject first cohort. Sequencing input: PBMCs. This TCR was sampled from a man between 18 and 29 years old in good health and CMV-seronegative. This rearrangement joins TRBV7-9 to TRBJ1-5, with TRBD1 as a possible D gene (5 bases). Written as DNA, the CDR3 is TGTGCCAGCAGCTCAGGGCAGTTGAGCAATCAGCCCCAGCATTTT. Translated, it gives CASSSGQLSNQPQHF.